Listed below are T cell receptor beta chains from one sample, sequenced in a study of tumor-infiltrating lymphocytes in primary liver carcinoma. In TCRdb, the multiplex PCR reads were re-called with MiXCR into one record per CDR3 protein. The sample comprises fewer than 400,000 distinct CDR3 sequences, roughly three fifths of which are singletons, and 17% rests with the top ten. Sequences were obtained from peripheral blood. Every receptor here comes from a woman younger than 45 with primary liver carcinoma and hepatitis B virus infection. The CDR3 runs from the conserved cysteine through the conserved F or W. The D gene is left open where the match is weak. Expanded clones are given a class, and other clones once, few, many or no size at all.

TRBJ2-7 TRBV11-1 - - CASSLVAGTYEQHF TGTGCCAGCAGCTTAGTTGCTGGGACCTACGAGCAGCACTTC
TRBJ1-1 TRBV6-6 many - CASSEGQNTEAFF TGTGCCAGCAGTGAGGGACAGAACACTGAAGCTTTCTTT
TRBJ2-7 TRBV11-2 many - CASSDRSYEQYF TGTGCCAGCAGCGACAGGTCCTACGAGCAGTACTTC
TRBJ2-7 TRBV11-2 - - CPSSIGAFYEQYF TGTCCCAGCAGCATAGGGGCTTTCTACGAGCAGTACTTC
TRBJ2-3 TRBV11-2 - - CASSRGDPQYF TGTGCCAGCAGTCGCGGAGATCCACAGTATTTT
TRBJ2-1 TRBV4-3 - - CASSPTRGAYNEQLF TGCGCCAGCAGCCCTACGCGGGGAGCCTACAATGAGCAACTCTTC
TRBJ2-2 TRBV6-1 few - CASSAPFLSGELFF TGTGCCAGCAGTGCCCCCTTCCTGTCCGGGGAGCTGTTTTTT
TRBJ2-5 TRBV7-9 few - CASSPIDTYQETQYF TGTGCCAGCAGCCCCATCGACACGTACCAAGAGACCCAGTACTTC
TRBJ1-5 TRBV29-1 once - CSARQDRNQLQHF TGCAGCGCTAGACAGGATCGCAATCAGCTCCAGCATTTT
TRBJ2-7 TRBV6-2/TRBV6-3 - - CASSKFRNGSSYEQYF TGTGCCAGCAGCAAGTTCCGTAACGGGAGTTCTTACGAGCAGTACTTC